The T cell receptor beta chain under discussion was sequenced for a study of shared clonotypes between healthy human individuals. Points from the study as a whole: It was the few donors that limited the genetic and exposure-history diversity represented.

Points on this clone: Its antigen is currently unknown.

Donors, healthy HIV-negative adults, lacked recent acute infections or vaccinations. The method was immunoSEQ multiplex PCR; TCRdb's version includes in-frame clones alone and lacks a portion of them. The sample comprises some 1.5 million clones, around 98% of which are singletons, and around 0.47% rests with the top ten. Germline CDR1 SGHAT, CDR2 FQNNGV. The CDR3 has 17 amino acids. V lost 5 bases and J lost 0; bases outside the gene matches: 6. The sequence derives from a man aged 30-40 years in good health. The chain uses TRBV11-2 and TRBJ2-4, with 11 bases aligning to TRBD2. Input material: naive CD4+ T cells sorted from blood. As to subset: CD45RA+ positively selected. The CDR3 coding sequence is TGTGCCAGCAGCCACGGGACTAGCGGACTAGCCAAAAACATTCAGTACTTC. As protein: CASSHGTSGLAKNIQYF.